Below are 26 T cell receptor beta chains sequenced from a single sample in a study of blood T cell repertoires in COVID-19. Data came from immunoSEQ multiplex PCR; TCRdb stores just in-frame clones and leaves some out. The sample comprises some 350,000 clones, roughly 87% of which are singletons, and approximately 3.1% rests with the top ten. Sequenced sample: PBMCs or T cells enriched from blood (not recorded which). The receptors were gathered from a woman aged 25 to 39 who had recovered from COVID-19.

This chain joins TRBV5-1 and TRBJ1-3, with 9 nucleotides matching TRBD1. The junction had 5 bases not matched to a gene; V was cut back by 4 bases and J by 0 bases. The CDR3 is made up of 16 amino acids. Germline assignment: CDR1 SGHRS and CDR2 YFSETQ. This CDR3 reads CASSGTGSRSGNTIYF. The CDR3 DNA reads TGCGCCAGCAGCGGGACAGGGAGTCGCTCTGGAAACACCATATATTTT.

V is TRBV18 and J is TRBJ1-1; no clear D. The V gene lost 3 bases and the J gene lost 4 bases, with 9 bases spanning the gap. There are 13 residues in the CDR3. Germline V gives CDR1 KGHSH, CDR2 LQKENI. As DNA, the CDR3 is TGTGCCAGCTCACCCCTTGCGAGCACTGAAGCTTTCTTT. Protein: CASSPLASTEAFF.

V and J are TRBV6-5 and TRBJ1-1, with 9 bases aligning to TRBD1. V lost 6 bases and J lost 6; bases outside the gene matches: 8. The length of the CDR3 is 14 residues. CDR1 and CDR2 from the germline V gene are MNHEY and SVGAGI. The CDR3 here is CASSQWRTGAEAFF. The CDR3 nucleotides read TGTGCCAGCAGCCAGTGGAGGACAGGGGCTGAAGCTTTCTTT.

The CDR3 DNA reads as TGTGCCAGCAGTGGGTTGCTAGCGGGAGGCCGGGGAGAGACCCAGTACTTC. Amino acids: CASSGLLAGGRGETQYF. The V and J genes are TRBV25-1 and TRBJ2-5, with TRBD2 matching 11 bases. The V gene end was trimmed by 4 bases and the J gene end by 4 bases; junction bases not matched to a gene: 11. Germline CDR1 is MGHDK and CDR2 is SYGVNS. The length of the CDR3 is 17 residues.

This rearrangement joins TRBV3-1 (or the pseudogene TRBV3-2) to TRBJ1-1; 7 nucleotides agree with TRBD1. The germline gives CDR1 LGHDT, CDR2 YNNKEL (reference sequence). The CDR3 has 15 amino acids. Germline trimming cut 4 bases from V and 6 bases from J; bases unmatched to any gene: 11. This CDR3 reads CASSRSTGYGAEAFF. CDR3 coding DNA: TGTGCCAGCAGCCGGTCGACAGGGTATGGAGCTGAAGCTTTCTTT.

The chain is built from TRBV27 and TRBJ2-7, with D uncertain. V shed 7 bases and J shed 0 bases, with 13 bases lying between them. Looked up from germline, CDR1 is MNHEY and CDR2 is SMNVEV (reference sequence). This CDR3 contains 14 residues. CDR3 nucleotide sequence: TGTGCCAGCACCGTGACACCTGACTCCTACGAGCAGTACTTC. Protein sequence: CASTVTPDSYEQYF.

The genes are TRBV5-4 and TRBJ2-3; TRBD2 agrees at 10 bases. Germline CDR1 SGHNT, CDR2 YYREEE (reference sequence). The V gene end was trimmed by 4 bases and the J gene end by 2 bases; junction bases not matched to a gene: 7. The CDR3 loop spans 16 amino acids. CDR3 region: CASSPGTSANTDTQYF. The CDR3 bases are TGTGCCAGCAGCCCAGGGACTAGCGCCAACACAGATACGCAGTATTTT.

The J gene is TRBJ2-2, the V gene TRBV6-1; the match to TRBD2 covers 12 bases. Looked up from germline, CDR1 is MNHNS and CDR2 is SASEGT. The V gene end was trimmed by 5 bases and the J gene end by 4 bases; junction bases not matched to a gene: 2. The CDR3 has 15 residues. The CDR3 coding sequence is TGTGCCAGCAGTAGACTAGCGGGAGTCACCGGGGAGCTGTTTTTT. Protein sequence: CASSRLAGVTGELFF.

The CDR3 reads CASSPRDSNTEAFF. The CDR3 region has the DNA TGTGCCAGCTCACCACGGGACTCAAACACTGAAGCTTTCTTT. The V and J genes are TRBV18 and TRBJ1-1; possible D gene TRBD1, 5 bases. The V and J ends lost 1 base and 2 bases respectively, with 8 bases between them. Germline V gene sequence: CDR1 KGHSH, CDR2 LQKENI. The CDR3 has 14 residues.

V usage is TRBV6-5 and J usage is TRBJ2-1; D is possibly TRBD2 (6 bases). The CDR3 is 15 amino acids. Germline CDR1 MNHEY, CDR2 SVGAGI. V lost 8 bases and J 0 bases, leaving 14 bases between the germline ends. The CDR3 region is CASPYKEGSYNEQFF. CDR3 coding DNA: TGTGCCAGCCCCTACAAGGAGGGCTCCTACAATGAGCAGTTCTTC.

The chain recombines TRBV3-1 (or the pseudogene TRBV3-2) with TRBJ1-3; D gene ambiguous. Germline lookup yields CDR1 LGHDT and CDR2 YNNKEL (reference sequence). The V and J ends lost 2 bases and 4 bases respectively, with 6 bases between them. CDR3 size: 13 residues. This CDR3 is CASSQQQGNTIYF. The CDR3 DNA is TGTGCCAGCAGCCAACAACAGGGAAACACCATATATTTT.

This clone has just a few counts. V is TRBV19 and J is TRBJ1-1; TRBD1 is a possible D gene (5 bases). The CDR3 sequence is 13 residues long. CDR1 and CDR2 (germline): LNHDA, SQIVND (reference sequence). The ends were cut back, 7 bases at V and 1 base at J, with 10 bases in the middle. This CDR3 reads CASNRQPNTEAFF. The DNA for the CDR3 is TGTGCCAGTAATCGACAGCCGAACACTGAAGCTTTCTTT.

CDR3 DNA: TGTGCCAGTGGAGCGTTAGGAGATGAGCAGTTCTTC. As protein: CASGALGDEQFF. The genes are TRBV28 and TRBJ2-1; D unresolved. The length of the CDR3 is 12 residues. CDR1 is MDHEN and CDR2 is SYDVKM in the germline V gene. The V end was cut by 9 bases, the J end by 8 bases, with 14 bases between. Together with reference TRBV28 and TRBJ2-1, the CDR3 gives the full variable domain: DVKVTQSSRYLVKRTGEKVFLECVQDMDHENMFWYRQDPGLGLRLIYFSYDVKMKEKGDIPEGYSVSREKKERFSLILESASTNQTSMYLCASGALGDEQFFGPGTRLTVL.

The chain combines TRBV9 with TRBJ2-7, with 8 nucleotides matching TRBD1. After removal of 4 bases from V and 4 bases from J, the junction contained 7 bases not matched to a gene. CDR1 SGDLS and CDR2 YYNGEE come from the germline V gene. The CDR3 loop spans 14 amino acids. CDR3 bases: TGTGCCAGCAGCACCGGGACAGGTAGATACGAGCAGTACTTC. This gives the protein CASSTGTGRYEQYF.

This chain joins TRBV5-5 and TRBJ1-2, with TRBD1 as a possible D gene (5 bases). Trimming took off 0 bases at V and 0 bases at J, with 9 bases between the two ends. Germline V CDR1 and CDR2: SGHKS, YYEKEE (reference sequence). The CDR3 loop spans 15 amino acids. The CDR3 DNA reads TGTGCCAGCAGCTTGGGGTTGGGGCCTAACTATGGCTACACCTTC. Its translation is CASSLGLGPNYGYTF.

The gene calls are TRBV7-3 and TRBJ2-1, with 10 bases matching TRBD2. With 5 bases clipped from V and 10 bases from J, the junction kept 11 bases outside the gene matches. Germline-derived CDR1 and CDR2 are SGHTA and FQGTGA. The CDR3 sequence is 15 residues long. For the CDR3, the DNA is TGTGCCAGCAGCATAAGCGGGGGGGCCTCGGACGAGCAGTTCTTC. It translates to CASSISGGASDEQFF.

The chain carries TRBV10-3 and TRBJ2-3; 11 nucleotides agree with TRBD2. The CDR3 runs to 15 residues. Unmatched junction bases numbered 5, after V lost 4 bases and J lost 5 bases. Germline CDR1 and CDR2: ENHRY and SYGVKD. CDR3: CAISATSGTGDTQYF. For the CDR3, the DNA is TGTGCCATCAGTGCGACTAGCGGGACGGGAGATACGCAGTATTTT.

This clone was counted a single time. The genes are TRBV7-9 and TRBJ1-6; D gene unclear. The CDR3 is 16 residues long. The V gene lost 5 bases and the J gene lost 0 bases, with 11 bases spanning the gap. Germline values: CDR1 SEHNR, CDR2 FQNEAQ (reference sequence). CDR3 coding DNA: TGTGCCAGCAGCCACGGACTGAGCTCCTATAATTCACCCCTCCACTTT. This translates into CASSHGLSSYNSPLHF.

The chain uses TRBV24-1 and TRBJ2-1, with TRBD2 matching over 12 bases. CDR3 length: 16 amino acids. CDR1 is KGHDR, CDR2 SFDVKD, per germline. Trimming took 4 bases from V and 4 from J; bases not matched to a gene: 4. The CDR3 here is CATSDTGTSGYNEQFF. Here the CDR3 DNA reads TGTGCCACCAGTGACACCGGGACTAGCGGGTACAATGAGCAGTTCTTC.

This chain connects TRBV19 to TRBJ1-6; D is unresolved. Germline V gene data show CDR1 as LNHDA and CDR2 as SQIVND (reference sequence). The CDR3 sequence is 13 residues long. Trimming removed 6 bases from V and 1 base from J, with 4 bases in between. The CDR3: CASSLSYNSPLHF. The CDR3 DNA sequence: TGTGCCAGTAGCCTTTCCTATAATTCACCCCTCCACTTT.

V usage is TRBV7-3 and J usage is TRBJ1-1; weak D call: TRBD1 (5 bases). Germline V gene lookup returns CDR1 SGHTA and CDR2 FQGTGA. This CDR3 comprises 13 residues. V was trimmed by 6 bases and J by 8 bases, leaving 16 bases between them. The CDR3 DNA reads as TGTGCCAGCAGGGACCGTGCGGGGACCGAAGCTTTCTTT. It codes for CASRDRAGTEAFF.

The chain has TRBV27 and TRBJ1-1; TRBD1 agrees at 7 bases. This CDR3 comprises 15 residues. The germline V gene has CDR1 MNHEY and CDR2 SMNVEV (reference sequence). Losses at the gene ends were 5 bases for V and 9 bases for J; bases not matched to a gene: 15. The CDR3, as DNA: TGTGCCAGCAGTAAGGGGGACAGAGTAGGGTTGAAAGCTTTCTTT. Its protein product is CASSKGDRVGLKAFF.

The chain joins TRBV7-2 to TRBJ2-2; 8 positions agree with TRBD1. The CDR3 runs to 15 residues. Germline values: CDR1 SGHTA, CDR2 FQGNSA. Trimming at V came to 4 bases and at J to 4 bases, leaving 5 bases not matched to a gene. The CDR3 DNA reads as TGTGCCAGCAGCTGGGGGACAGGCGGCACCGGGGAGCTGTTTTTT. It translates to CASSWGTGGTGELFF.

This sequence joins TRBV30 and TRBJ1-4, with 7 bases that match TRBD1. The CDR3 has 15 residues. J gave up 8 bases and V 5 bases, and 14 bases lay outside the gene matches. Germline V gene lookup returns CDR1 GTSNPN and CDR2 SVGIG (reference sequence). CDR3 DNA sequence: TGTGCCTGGCGCCGCTCCGGGACAGTGAGGGAAAAACTGTTTTTT. Translated, it gives CAWRRSGTVREKLFF.

The V and J genes are TRBV27 and TRBJ2-7; the match to TRBD2 covers 9 bases. The J segment lost 2 bases and the V segment lost 10 bases, leaving 6 bases of the junction unmatched. The V gene's germline CDR1 is MNHEY and CDR2 SMNVEV (reference sequence). This CDR3 has 13 residues. CDR3 nucleotides: TGTGCCACCTCGGCTAGCGGGACCTACGAGCAGTACTTC. Its translation: CATSASGTYEQYF.

The chain uses TRBV14 and TRBJ1-2; tentative D call: TRBD1 (6 bases). V lost 4 bases, J lost 8 bases, and 14 bases lay in between. Germline V gene data show CDR1 as SGHDN and CDR2 as FVKESK. This CDR3 is 13 amino acids long. In DNA form, the CDR3 reads TGTGCCAGCAGCCTGACAGGCGCCGTGGGCTACACCTTC. This translates into CASSLTGAVGYTF.